These 6 T cell receptor beta chains were all obtained from the same sample, sequenced in a study of monozygotic twins with inflammatory bowel disease. TCRdb reanalyzed the 5' RACE reads and collapses them to one entry per CDR3 protein, without DNA. This repertoire includes about 440,000 distinct CDR3 sequences. The sample taken for sequencing was blood. The receptors come from a human donor with ulcerative colitis or Crohn's disease, or a healthy co-twin of an affected twin (not recorded which).

The chain has TRBV6-1 and TRBJ1-1; the D call of TRBD1 rests on TCRdb alone, since no DNA is present to check it. Germline values: CDR1 MNHNS, CDR2 SASEGT. This CDR3 has 14 amino acids. The CDR3 protein is CASSALTGNTEAFF.

The V call is TRBV7-6, the J call TRBJ2-2. CDR3 size: 14 residues. From germline, CDR1 is SGHVS and CDR2 FNYEAQ. This CDR3 reads CASSPNLHTGELFF.

This chain links TRBV14 with TRBJ1-2; TCRdb designates TRBD1, a call that cannot be tested without DNA. The CDR3 runs to 16 residues. Germline V gives CDR1 SGHDN, CDR2 FVKESK. CDR3 protein: CASSQVRQAPYYGYTF.

The rearrangement uses TRBV6-1 and TRBJ2-7; as DNA is missing, the TRBD1 call by TCRdb cannot be tested. Germline CDR1 MNHNS, CDR2 SASEGT. This CDR3 contains 15 residues. CDR3 amino acids: CASRDGAGDSSEQYF.

V is TRBV3-1 and J is TRBJ1-2. The CDR3 spans 14 residues. Per germline, CDR1 LGHDT and CDR2 YNNKEL (reference sequence). CDR3 protein: CASSFETGRYGYTF. Variable domain in full (rest from reference TRBV3-1 and TRBJ1-2): DTAVSQTPKYLVTQMGNDKSIKCEQNLGHDTMYWYKQDSKKFLKIMFSYNNKELIINETVPNRFSPKSPDKAHLNLHINSLELGDSAVYFCASSFETGRYGYTFGSGTRLTVV.

The chain couples TRBV7-3 to TRBJ2-3; the D call of TRBD1 rests on TCRdb alone, since no DNA is present to check it. The CDR3 has 14 amino acids. The germline V gene encodes CDR1 SGHTA and CDR2 FQGTGA. The CDR3 here is CASRHPRGRDTQYF.